A single TCR beta chain is shown here with its context. Clones were sequenced by immunoSEQ multiplex PCR, and TCRdb holds only the in-frame ones, with some missing. The sample carries 76,000 or so clones, roughly 90% recorded once. The data are from a study of technical replicates of blood from a handful of donors. The CDR3 loop spans 16 amino acids. V gave up 6 bases and J gave up 5 bases, with 21 bases separating them. CDR1 is MDHEN and CDR2 is SYDVKM in the germline V gene. This clonotype originated in a human donor in good health. Specimen: T cells isolated from PBMCs. The gene calls are TRBV28 and TRBJ2-3; D possibly corresponds to TRBD2 (7 bases). Here the CDR3 reads CASRGVWWEGGDTQYF. The CDR3 nucleotides are TGTGCCAGCAGGGGGGTTTGGTGGGAGGGGGGAGATACGCAGTATTTT.